The 12 T cell receptor beta chains reported below all come from one sample, sequenced in a study of T cells in Graves' hyperthyroidism and ophthalmopathy. Amplified TCR beta CDR3 regions came from RNA transcripts. Primed by the HTBI set, a first-round RT-PCR was run on the TCR CDR3. TCRdb ran MiXCR on the multiplex PCR reads and lists one entry per CDR3 protein. The data contain hundreds of thousands of distinct CDR3 sequences, 14% of them singletons. The sequencing sample was made of blood. The receptor source for this set is a woman aged 45-65 years with Graves' ophthalmopathy.

This clonotype was seen only a few times. This chain uses TRBV28 with TRBJ1-4; no reliable D call. The CDR3 is 11 amino acids. Trimming stripped 2 bases from V and 10 bases from J, with 5 bases between. Germline CDR1 is MDHEN and CDR2 is SYDVKM. CDR3 residues: CASSLTGKLFF. The CDR3 DNA is TGTGCCAGCAGTTTAACGGGAAAACTGTTTTTT.

This clonotype has only a few counts. At one end the junction does not follow the germline gene, possibly because of a read error. The chain combines TRBV4-1 with TRBJ2-1; D is uncertain. The CDR3 has 15 residues. Germline CDR1 reads MGHRA; CDR2 reads YSYEKL. The CDR3 coding sequence is TGCGCCAGCAGCCCCCCCGGCCAGGCCTACAATGGGCAGTTCTTC. This sequence encodes CASSPPGQAYNGQFF.

The chain joins TRBV7-6 to TRBJ2-2, with 8 positions matching TRBD1. V gave up 5 bases and J gave up 6 bases; unmatched junction bases: 8. Germline V gives CDR1 SGHVS, CDR2 FNYEAQ. The CDR3 extends over 15 amino acids. DNA for the CDR3: TGTGCCAGCAGCCTCGGACAGGGCCCCCCCGGGGAGCTGTTTTTT. It translates to CASSLGQGPPGELFF. The variable domain in full, with the rest retrieved from reference TRBV7-6 and TRBJ2-2, is GAGVSQSPRYKVTKRGQDVALRCDPISGHVSLYWYRQALGQGPEFLTYFNYEAQQDKSGLPNDRFSAERPEGSISTLTIQRTEQRDSAMYRCASSLGQGPPGELFFGEGSRLTVL.

This clonotype has more than one count but fewer than ten. The chain links TRBV4-3 to TRBJ2-1; the match to TRBD1 covers 8 bases. This CDR3 is built from 13 residues. The germline CDR1 and CDR2 sequences are LGHNA and YSLEER. After removal of 5 bases from V and 6 bases from J, the junction contained 3 bases not matched to a gene. The CDR3 is CASSGGTGNEQFF. DNA of the CDR3: TGCGCCAGCAGCGGAGGGACAGGCAATGAGCAGTTCTTC.

The chain employs TRBV4-2 and TRBJ1-5; no clear D. Germline V lookup: CDR1 LGHNA, CDR2 YNFKEQ. Trimming stripped 1 base from V and 0 bases from J, with 7 bases between. The CDR3 spans 15 residues. The CDR3 protein is CASSQVRGSNQPQHF. The CDR3 nucleotides are TGTGCCAGCAGCCAAGTCCGCGGTAGCAATCAGCCCCAGCATTTT.

As for this clonotype: This may be a read error, as it is one base from a much larger clone. The chain has TRBV12-3 or TRBV12-4 and TRBJ2-7; D is undetermined. Trimming removed 5 bases at V and 7 bases at J, with 15 bases between. This CDR3 is built from 13 residues. CDR3 amino acids: CASSPSLFNEQYF. The CDR3 DNA reads as TGTGCCAGCAGTCCCTCTCTATTCAATGAGCAGTACTTC.

The rearrangement uses TRBV4-3 and TRBJ2-1, with 11 bases aligning to TRBD2. From germline, CDR1 is LGHNA and CDR2 YSLEER. V gave up 0 bases and J gave up 7 bases; unmatched junction bases: 8. This CDR3 is built from 17 residues. The CDR3 loop is CASSQEPLAGGSNEQFF. The CDR3 bases are TGCGCCAGCAGCCAAGAACCCCTAGCGGGAGGATCAAATGAGCAGTTCTTC.

The J gene is TRBJ1-5, the V gene TRBV19; the D gene is possibly TRBD1 (6 bases). This CDR3 region has 15 residues. V lost 7 bases to trimming and J lost 2 bases, with 15 bases between them. The germline V gene has CDR1 LNHDA and CDR2 SQIVND (reference sequence). CDR3 sequence reads: CASTLRDKGNQPQHF. In nucleotides, the CDR3 is TGTGCCAGTACCCTCCGGGACAAGGGCAATCAGCCCCAGCATTTT.

This clonotype was counted many times. The J gene is TRBJ1-2, the V gene TRBV2; D not certain. The length of the CDR3 is 11 residues. Trimming took 7 bases from V and 2 from J, leaving 5 bases between them. Germline V CDR1 and CDR2: SNHLY, FYNNEI. The CDR3 loop reads CASTMNYGYTF. CDR3 nucleotide sequence: TGTGCCAGCACCATGAACTATGGCTACACCTTC.

Turning to this clonotype: A read error may produce the germline difference seen at one junction end. The chain combines TRBV6-8 with TRBJ2-7, with 10 bases that match TRBD1. The germline gives CDR1 MNHGY, CDR2 SAAAGT. This CDR3 comprises 15 residues. The CDR3 spells CASRPGTGETYEQYF. The CDR3 nucleotides read TGCGCCAGCCGCCCCGGGACAGGGGAGACCTACGAGCAGTACTTC.

This clonotype was picked up many times. V gene TRBV3-1 combines with J gene TRBJ2-2; D not resolved. Germline V gives CDR1 LGHDT, CDR2 YNNKEL (reference sequence). Trimming cost V 4 bases and J 5 bases, with 5 bases left between them. CDR3 length: 12 residues. CDR3 loop: CASSPQTGELFF. CDR3 nucleotides: TGTGCCAGCAGCCCACAAACCGGGGAGCTGTTTTTT.

This clonotype was observed a few times. The chain carries TRBV4-3 and TRBJ2-1, with D maybe TRBD2 (6 bases). The CDR3 sequence is 15 residues long. Germline loops: CDR1 LGHNA, CDR2 YSLEER. Trimming removed 2 bases at V and 3 bases at J, with 11 bases between. CDR3 in amino acids: CASSQRLRGYNEQFF. The CDR3 DNA reads TGCGCCAGCAGCCAACGGCTGCGGGGCTACAATGAGCAGTTCTTC.